Listed here are 18 T cell receptor beta chains from one sample, sequenced in a study of vaccination and CD4 T cells after COVID-19. Their cognate antigens are unknown. As for treatment: approximately 9-day PBMC culture with coronavirus spike peptide pools or control peptides (ViraFEST assay). An Oncomine TCR Beta short-read assay was used to sequence the DNA from cultured CD4+ T cells. TCRdb re-analysed the PCR reads in MiXCR, keeping a single row per CDR3 protein. This sample has around 10,000 distinct CDR3 sequences; approximately 60% occur once, and the top ten carry 17%. Sequenced input: CD4+ T cells from blood, cultured in vitro. The source of these receptors is a human donor who had recovered from COVID-19.

This chain uses TRBV29-1 with TRBJ2-3; perhaps TRBD2 as D (6 bases). Trimming shortened V by 4 bases and J by 6 bases, and 14 bases separated the two germline ends. This CDR3 contains 13 residues. Germline CDR1 and CDR2: SQVTM and ANQGSEA. CDR3 DNA sequence: TGCAGCGTTGCGGGTCTGGGGAGGGATACGCAGTATTTT. Protein: CSVAGLGRDTQYF.

The chain is built from TRBV20-1 and TRBJ2-7; 8 nucleotides match TRBD2. CDR1 and CDR2 (germline): DFQATT, SNEGSKA (reference sequence). Unmatched junction bases numbered 5, after V lost 3 bases and J lost 7 bases. This CDR3 spans 12 amino acids. In nucleotides, the CDR3 is TGCAGTGCTAGTCGACTAGCGAAAGAGCAGTACTTC. This sequence encodes CSASRLAKEQYF.

The chain recombines TRBV11-2 with TRBJ2-3; D gene uncertain. The CDR3 totals 14 residues. V was clipped by 0 bases and J by 11 bases, with 15 bases between them. The germline CDR1 and CDR2 sequences are SGHAT and FQNNGV. The CDR3 spells CASSLDALAPGQYF. CDR3 DNA sequence: TGTGCCAGCAGCTTAGATGCCCTCGCCCCGGGGCAGTATTTT.

This clonotype has more than one count but fewer than ten. The chain has TRBV20-1 and TRBJ1-2, with 10 bases lining up with TRBD1. Germline CDR1 reads DFQATT; CDR2 reads SNEGSKA (reference sequence). The CDR3 is 18 residues long. V was clipped by 2 bases and J by 4 bases; unmatched bases: 16. This chain's CDR3 is CSARLAPGQGFRGYGYTF. In DNA form, the CDR3 reads TGCAGTGCTAGATTAGCCCCGGGACAGGGGTTTCGGGGCTATGGCTACACCTTC.

The DNA for the CDR3 is TGCGCCAGCAGTGAAAGGAGGTATCGGATTCGACGGGCGGCCTACAATGAGCAGTTCTTC. This gives the protein CASSERRYRIRRAAYNEQFF. The genes are TRBV10-1 and TRBJ2-1, with D perhaps TRBD2 (5 bases). The CDR3 extends over 20 amino acids. With 3 bases removed from V and 2 bases from J, the gap between germline ends came to 26 bases. CDR1 is WNHNN and CDR2 is SYGVQD in the germline V gene (reference sequence).

This clonotype came up a few times. V usage is TRBV20-1 and J usage is TRBJ2-4, with TRBD1 as a possible D gene (5 bases). This CDR3 is built from 13 residues. V was pared by 5 bases and J by 0 bases, with 8 bases between. Looked up from germline, CDR1 is DFQATT and CDR2 is SNEGSKA (reference sequence). The CDR3 is CSALGAAKNIQYF. In DNA form, the CDR3 reads TGCAGTGCTCTAGGGGCAGCCAAAAACATTCAGTACTTC.

This clonotype occurred a few times. The chain links TRBV2 to TRBJ1-2; 8 bases match TRBD1. After removal of 7 bases from V and 5 bases from J, the junction contained 3 bases not matched to a gene. Germline CDR1 is SNHLY and CDR2 is FYNNEI. This CDR3 contains 12 residues. CDR3 bases: TGTGCCAGCACCAGGACAGGGTATGGCTACACCTTC. Protein sequence: CASTRTGYGYTF.

CDR3 loop: CASSPGAGNMNTEAFF. The CDR3 region has the DNA TGCGCCAGCAGCCCGGGGGCGGGAAATATGAACACTGAAGCTTTCTTT. The V and J genes are TRBV5-1 and TRBJ1-1; possibly TRBD1 for D (6 bases). V was clipped by 4 bases and J by 0 bases, with 16 bases between them. Germline V gives CDR1 SGHRS, CDR2 YFSETQ. This CDR3 region has 16 residues.

The sample holds a few counts of this clonotype. The CDR3 DNA sequence: TGTGCCAGCAGCAGACGGAGGACAGGGCCGCCTTGCTGCTACGAGCAGTACTTC. Its translation is CASSRRRTGPPCCYEQYF. The rearrangement joins TRBV21-1 to TRBJ2-7; TRBD1 was called by the table and not checked on the DNA. TRBV21-1 is a pseudogene. The CDR3 is made up of 18 amino acids.

This clonotype has just a few counts. The rearrangement links TRBV19 to TRBJ1-2; 8 nucleotides align to TRBD1. J gave up 7 bases and V 3 bases, and 4 bases lay outside the gene matches. This CDR3 comprises 13 residues. Germline CDR1 reads LNHDA; CDR2 reads SQIVND (reference sequence). This chain's CDR3 is CASSMGDRRGYTF. The CDR3 bases are TGTGCCAGTAGTATGGGGGACAGGCGTGGCTACACCTTC.

This clonotype was counted a few times. The V and J genes are TRBV19 and TRBJ1-2; no definite D call. CDR1 is LNHDA, CDR2 SQIVND, per germline (reference sequence). This CDR3 is built from 13 residues. The V gene lost 4 bases and the J gene lost 8 bases, with 14 bases spanning the gap. The CDR3 loop is CASSRLGGEGYTF. CDR3 bases: TGTGCCAGTAGTAGGTTGGGCGGTGAGGGCTACACCTTC. The full variable domain, with the rest looked up from reference TRBV19 and TRBJ1-2, is DGGITQSPKYLFRKEGQNVTLSCEQNLNHDAMYWYRQDPGQGLRLIYYSQIVNDFQKGDIAEGYSVSREKKESFPLTVTSAQKNPTAFYLCASSRLGGEGYTFGSGTRLTVV.

The chain joins TRBV7-6 to TRBJ2-2, with TRBD1 matching 11 bases. Germline V CDR1 and CDR2: SGHVS, FNYEAQ. The J segment lost 6 bases and the V segment lost 2 bases, leaving 5 bases of the junction unmatched. The CDR3 covers 16 residues. CDR3 DNA sequence: TGTGCCAGCAGCTTAATAAGGACAGGGGGCCCCGGGGAGCTGTTTTTT. This encodes CASSLIRTGGPGELFF.

By sample fraction, this clonotype is large (0.1 to 1%). CDR3 in amino acids: CAIRAGTGEADTQYF. The CDR3 DNA sequence: TGTGCCATCAGGGCCGGGACAGGGGAGGCAGATACGCAGTATTTT. The gene calls are TRBV10-3 and TRBJ2-3; 10 nucleotides match TRBD1. V shed 6 bases, J shed 4 bases, and the junction held 7 bases outside the gene matches. This CDR3 has 15 amino acids. Germline V gives CDR1 ENHRY, CDR2 SYGVKD.

This clonotype was seen more than once but under ten times. The V and J genes are TRBV6-5 and TRBJ2-7; TRBD1 aligns across 7 bases. CDR1 is MNHEY, CDR2 SVGAGI, per germline. Trimming took 2 bases from V and 4 from J; bases not matched to a gene: 8. This CDR3 has 15 residues. The CDR3 spells CASSYDTGTAYEQYF. CDR3 sequence (DNA): TGTGCCAGCAGTTACGACACCGGGACAGCGTACGAGCAGTACTTC.

CDR3 sequence: CASRRQPYEQYF. DNA for the CDR3: TGTGCCAGCAGACGACAGCCCTACGAGCAGTACTTC. The rearrangement uses TRBV2 and TRBJ2-7; D perhaps matches TRBD1 (5 bases). The V and J ends lost 6 bases and 2 bases respectively, with 8 bases between them. CDR1 SNHLY and CDR2 FYNNEI come from the germline V gene. The CDR3 extends over 12 amino acids.

The chain employs TRBV25-1 and TRBJ1-5; D gene unclear. V shed 4 bases and J shed 5 bases, with 12 bases lying between them. Per the germline V gene, CDR1 is MGHDK and CDR2 is SYGVNS. The CDR3 runs 14 residues. The CDR3 region is CASSASGQYQPQHF. CDR3 nucleotide sequence: TGTGCCAGCAGTGCCTCTGGGCAGTATCAGCCCCAGCATTTT. Full variable domain (remainder filled in from reference TRBV25-1 and TRBJ1-5): EADIYQTPRYLVIGTGKKITLECSQTMGHDKMYWYQQDPGMELHLIHYSYGVNSTEKGDLSSESTVSRIRTEHFPLTLESARPSHTSQYLCASSASGQYQPQHFGDGTRLSIL.

The gene calls are TRBV20-1 and TRBJ2-3, with TRBD2 matching 9 bases. After removal of 5 bases from V and 3 bases from J, the junction contained 3 bases not matched to a gene. The germline CDR1 and CDR2 sequences are DFQATT and SNEGSKA (reference sequence). This CDR3 has 13 amino acids. The CDR3 DNA reads TGCAGTGCTCGGGCGGGGGGGACAGATACGCAGTATTTT. Its protein product is CSARAGGTDTQYF.

In DNA, the CDR3 is TGCAGTGCTTTCCGGGACAGCTCCTACGAGCAGTACTTC. It translates to CSAFRDSSYEQYF. The chain employs TRBV20-1 and TRBJ2-7, with 7 nucleotides matching TRBD1. Trimming cost V 5 bases and J 0 bases; bases outside gene matches: 4. The germline CDR1 and CDR2 sequences are DFQATT and SNEGSKA (reference sequence). The CDR3 has 13 amino acids.